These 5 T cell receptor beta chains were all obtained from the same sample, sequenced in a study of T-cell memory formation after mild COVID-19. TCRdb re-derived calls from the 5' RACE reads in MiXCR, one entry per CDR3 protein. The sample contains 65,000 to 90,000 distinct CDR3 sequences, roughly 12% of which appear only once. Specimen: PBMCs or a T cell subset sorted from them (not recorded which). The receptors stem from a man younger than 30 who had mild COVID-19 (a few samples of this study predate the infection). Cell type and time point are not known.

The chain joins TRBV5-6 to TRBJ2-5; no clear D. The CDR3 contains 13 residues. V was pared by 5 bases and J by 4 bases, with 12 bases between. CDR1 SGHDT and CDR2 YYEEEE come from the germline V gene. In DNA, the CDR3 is TGTGCCAGCAGGTGGTCCTTGACAGAGACCCAGTACTTC. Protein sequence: CASRWSLTETQYF.

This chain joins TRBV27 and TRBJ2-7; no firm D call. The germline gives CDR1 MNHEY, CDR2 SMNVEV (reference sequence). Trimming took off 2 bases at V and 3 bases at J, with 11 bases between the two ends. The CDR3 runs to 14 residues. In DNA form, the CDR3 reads TGTGCCAGCAGTTTACATCCGAGCTACTACGAGCAGTACTTC. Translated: CASSLHPSYYEQYF.

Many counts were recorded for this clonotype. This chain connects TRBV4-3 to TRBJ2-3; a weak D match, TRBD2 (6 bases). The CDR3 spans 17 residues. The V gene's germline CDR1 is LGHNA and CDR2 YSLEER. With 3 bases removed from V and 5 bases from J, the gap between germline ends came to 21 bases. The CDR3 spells CASSQGRDRRRGDTQYF. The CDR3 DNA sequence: TGCGCCAGCAGCCAGGGTAGGGACCGTCGGAGGGGAGATACGCAGTATTTT.

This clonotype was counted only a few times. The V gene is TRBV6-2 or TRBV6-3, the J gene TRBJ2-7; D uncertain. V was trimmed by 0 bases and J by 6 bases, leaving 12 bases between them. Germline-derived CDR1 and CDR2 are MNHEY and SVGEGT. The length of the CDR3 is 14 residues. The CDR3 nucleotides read TGTGCCAGCAGTTACTCGCGTAAGCGACCCGAGCAGTACTTC. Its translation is CASSYSRKRPEQYF.

CDR3 sequence: CASSITGIGYTF. The CDR3 DNA is TGTGCCAGCAGTATCACAGGGATCGGCTACACCTTC. This chain joins TRBV12-3 or TRBV12-4 and TRBJ1-2; tentative D call: TRBD1 (6 bases). Deletions cut 5 bases from V and 8 bases from J, with 12 bases between. The CDR3 totals 12 residues.